This TCR beta chain was sequenced for a study of metastatic and nonmetastatic thyroid tumors. Study information: Repertoires from blood and tumor or nodule tissue of malignant and benign thyroid patients were compared.

Study-level results: In both blood and tumor samples, TCR beta diversity was reported significantly higher for malignant than benign nodules.

This CDR3 region has 16 residues. Germline-derived CDR1 and CDR2 are GTSNPN and SVGIG (reference sequence). V lost 4 bases to trimming and J lost 6 bases, with 23 bases between them. Patients underwent thyroid surgery, and none had received any treatment before it. This clone has a count of ten or more. The antigen remains unidentified. Per the study methods: Clinicopathological groups of papillary thyroid cancer showed CDR3 differences that were used to build a distant-metastasis classifier. TCRdb used MiXCR to call clones anew from the PCR reads. These V and J calls derive from TCRdb rather than the authors' analysis. This table has about 20,000 clones, about 11% appearing once.

The genes are TRBV30 and TRBJ2-3, with D possibly called TRBD1 or TRBD2 (5 bases each). The sample consisted of blood. This sequence originates from a female donor with papillary thyroid cancer or a benign thyroid nodule (not recorded which). Some clones in this sample may be carry-over from other donors' samples. The DNA for the CDR3 is TGTGCCTGGACAGGTCTCGCCACTAGGGGCTCGGATACGCAGTATTTT. Its protein is CAWTGLATRGSDTQYF.